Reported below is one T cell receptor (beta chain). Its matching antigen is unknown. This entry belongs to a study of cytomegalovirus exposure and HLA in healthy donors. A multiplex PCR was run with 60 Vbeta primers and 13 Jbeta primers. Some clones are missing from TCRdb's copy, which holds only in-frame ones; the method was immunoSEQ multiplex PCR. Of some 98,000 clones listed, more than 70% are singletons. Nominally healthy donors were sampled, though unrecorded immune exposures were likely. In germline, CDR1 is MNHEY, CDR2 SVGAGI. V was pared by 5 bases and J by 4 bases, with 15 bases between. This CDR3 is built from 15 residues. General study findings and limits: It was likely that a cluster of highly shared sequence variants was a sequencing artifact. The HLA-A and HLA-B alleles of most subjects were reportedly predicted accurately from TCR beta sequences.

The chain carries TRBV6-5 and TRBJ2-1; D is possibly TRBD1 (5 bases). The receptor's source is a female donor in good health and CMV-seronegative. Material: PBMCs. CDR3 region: CASSLNRLNYNEQFF. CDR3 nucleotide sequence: TGTGCCAGCAGTCTGAACAGGCTGAATTACAATGAGCAGTTCTTC.